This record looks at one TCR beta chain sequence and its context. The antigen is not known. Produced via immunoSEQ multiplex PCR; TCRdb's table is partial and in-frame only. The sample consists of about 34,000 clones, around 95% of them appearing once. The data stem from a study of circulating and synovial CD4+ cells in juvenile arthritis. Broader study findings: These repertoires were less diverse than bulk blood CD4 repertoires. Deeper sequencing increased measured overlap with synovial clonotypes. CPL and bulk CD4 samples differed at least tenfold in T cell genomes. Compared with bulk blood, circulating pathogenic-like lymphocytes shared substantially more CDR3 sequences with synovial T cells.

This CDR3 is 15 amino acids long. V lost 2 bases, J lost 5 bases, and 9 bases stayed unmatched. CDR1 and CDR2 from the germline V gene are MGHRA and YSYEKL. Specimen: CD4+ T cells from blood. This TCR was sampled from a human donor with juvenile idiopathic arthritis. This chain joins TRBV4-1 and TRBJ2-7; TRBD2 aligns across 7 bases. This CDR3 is CASSQILEGGHEQYF. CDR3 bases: TGCGCCAGCAGCCAAATTTTGGAGGGAGGGCACGAGCAGTACTTC.